The 3 T cell receptor beta chains in this list originate from one sample, sequenced in a study of cytomegalovirus exposure and HLA in healthy donors. Clones were sequenced by immunoSEQ multiplex PCR, and TCRdb holds only the in-frame ones, with some missing. Of roughly 270,000 clones listed, over 75% were seen once; the top ten hold approximately 0.95%. Sequencing was done on a sample of PBMCs. These receptors were collected from a woman under 30 in good health and CMV-seronegative.

The V and J genes are TRBV6-5 and TRBJ1-5; a weak D match, TRBD1 (5 bases). The CDR3 sequence is 13 residues long. Germline V gene sequence: CDR1 MNHEY, CDR2 SVGAGI. Trimming removed 5 bases from V and 4 bases from J, with 9 bases in between. The CDR3 nucleotides read TGTGCCAGCAGTCACGGGGGGAATCAGCCCCAGCATTTT. Its protein product is CASSHGGNQPQHF.

The V call is TRBV4-1, the J call TRBJ1-4; D might be TRBD1 (6 bases). This CDR3 is 15 amino acids long. CDR1 and CDR2 (germline): MGHRA, YSYEKL. V gave up 0 bases and J gave up 7 bases, with 12 bases separating them. CDR3 sequence reads: CASSQDRTAIEKLFF. The CDR3 DNA sequence: TGCGCCAGCAGCCAAGACAGGACAGCAATTGAAAAACTGTTTTTT.

The chain links TRBV9 to TRBJ1-1, with TRBD1 as a possible D gene (6 bases). The CDR3 has 15 residues. Trimming cost V 1 base and J 5 bases, with 15 bases left between them. In germline, CDR1 is SGDLS, CDR2 YYNGEE. CDR3 coding DNA: TGTGCCAGCAGCGTATGGAAACAGGGTGGGACTGAAGCTTTCTTT. It translates to CASSVWKQGGTEAFF.